This T cell receptor beta chain was captured by sequencing in a study of T-cell memory formation after mild COVID-19. Overall study: Most TCR clusters belonged to a single donor. Study results and caveats: Among contracting clones, CD4+ were mainly CM/EM and CD8+ enriched in EMRA.

Details on this clonotype: Its antigen remains unidentified.

TCRdb used MiXCR to reprocess the 5' RACE reads, holding one entry per CDR3 protein. The data show 110,000 or so distinct CDR3 sequences, 22% seen once. Material for sequencing was PBMCs or a T cell subset sorted from them (not recorded which). The sequence came from a man aged 18 to 30 who had mild COVID-19 (a few samples of this study predate the infection). Cell type and time point are not known.

CDR3 coding DNA: TGCGCCAGCAGCCAAGTCTCAGGGCTAGAGAAAACCCAGTACTTC. Amino acid sequence: CASSQVSGLEKTQYF. V gene TRBV4-3 combines with J gene TRBJ2-5, with a weak D call TRBD1 (5 bases). Trimming left V 1 base short and J 8 bases short, with 17 bases between. This CDR3 contains 15 residues. Germline assignment: CDR1 LGHNA and CDR2 YSLEER.